These 6 T cell receptor beta chains came from one sample sequenced in a study of blood T cell repertoires in COVID-19. The data were produced by immunoSEQ multiplex PCR, yet TCRdb's version contains in-frame clones alone and is incomplete. The table includes tens of thousands of clones, 70% to 90% detected once. Material: peripheral blood. The receptors originated from a man between 70 and 80 years old with acute or convalescent COVID-19.

The chain links TRBV18 to TRBJ1-5; a weak D match, TRBD1 (5 bases). CDR1 and CDR2 from the germline V gene are KGHSH and LQKENI. V lost 0 bases and J lost 4, with 13 bases in between. This CDR3 has 16 residues. CDR3: CASSPPTGEGNQPQHF. DNA for the CDR3: TGTGCCAGCTCACCACCCACGGGGGAGGGGAATCAGCCCCAGCATTTT.

The chain is built from TRBV6-5 and TRBJ2-3; D might be TRBD1 (6 bases). Deletions cut 8 bases from V and 3 bases from J, with 15 bases between. In germline, CDR1 is MNHEY, CDR2 SVGAGI. The CDR3 runs 14 residues. DNA for the CDR3: TGTGCCAGCCCGGGGACACGAGGGACAGATACGCAGTATTTT. Protein sequence: CASPGTRGTDTQYF.

This chain links TRBV6-2 or TRBV6-3 with TRBJ2-7; D uncertain. The CDR3 is 12 amino acids. V was clipped by 2 bases and J by 3 bases, with 5 bases between them. Germline-derived CDR1 and CDR2 are MNHEY and SVGEGT. DNA for the CDR3: TGTGCCAGCAGTTACGTCCTCTACGAGCAGTACTTC. The encoded protein is CASSYVLYEQYF.

About this clone: The same CDR3 can be traced to other DNA sequences in this sample. The chain links TRBV20-1 to TRBJ1-1, with D hard to call. Per the germline V gene, CDR1 is DFQATT and CDR2 is SNEGSKA (reference sequence). The CDR3 runs 11 residues. V lost 4 bases and J lost 5, with 8 bases in between. The CDR3 sequence is CSATRGTEAFF. As DNA, the CDR3 is TGCAGTGCTACAAGAGGGACTGAAGCTTTCTTT.

In this sample, this clone turned up a few times. This chain joins TRBV7-9 and TRBJ1-2; unclear D gene. The germline CDR1 and CDR2 sequences are SEHNR and FQNEAQ (reference sequence). V lost 3 bases and J 8 bases, leaving 10 bases between the germline ends. This CDR3 region has 12 residues. The CDR3 DNA sequence: TGTGCCAGCAGCTTCATCGAGGGAGGCTACACCTTC. This codes for CASSFIEGGYTF.

The chain links TRBV6-5 to TRBJ2-7; TRBD2 matches 10 bases. Germline V lookup: CDR1 MNHEY, CDR2 SVGAGI. V gave up 7 bases and J gave up 4 bases; unmatched junction bases: 10. CDR3 size: 15 residues. CDR3 nucleotides: TGTGCCAGCATTCCGCTAAGCGGGGGGGCTTACGAGCAGTACTTC. The encoded protein is CASIPLSGGAYEQYF.